Following are 18 T cell receptor beta chains from one sample sequenced in a study of cytomegalovirus exposure and HLA in healthy donors. Sequencing used immunoSEQ multiplex PCR; TCRdb keeps in-frame clones, though not all of them. The sample has fewer than 400,000 clones, roughly 88% seen once. Sequencing used PBMCs. These receptor sequences come from a woman aged 18-29 years in good health and CMV-seronegative.

V and J are TRBV9 and TRBJ2-2; 8 bases match TRBD2. With 4 bases clipped from V and 4 bases from J, the junction kept 9 bases outside the gene matches. This CDR3 spans 16 amino acids. Per germline, CDR1 SGDLS and CDR2 YYNGEE. Here the CDR3 reads CASSPQAGVFTGELFF. In DNA form, the CDR3 reads TGTGCCAGCAGCCCCCAAGCGGGAGTATTCACCGGGGAGCTGTTTTTT.

The chain couples TRBV9 to TRBJ2-4; the D gene is possibly TRBD2 (6 bases). The CDR3 runs 16 residues. Trimming removed 0 bases at V and 6 bases at J, with 16 bases between. Per germline, CDR1 SGDLS and CDR2 YYNGEE. CDR3 DNA: TGTGCCAGCAGCGTAGGCGGGGATACTAGCACAAACATTCAGTACTTC. This translates into CASSVGGDTSTNIQYF.

A single count supports this clone. The chain joins TRBV5-1 to TRBJ2-7; TRBD1 matches 7 bases. In germline, CDR1 is SGHRS, CDR2 YFSETQ. There are 14 residues in the CDR3. The trim removed 3 bases at V and 1 base at J, leaving 4 bases unmatched. For the CDR3, the DNA is TGCGCCAGCAGCTATGGCAGGGGGTCCTACGAGCAGTACTTC. Protein product: CASSYGRGSYEQYF.

The rearrangement uses TRBV18 and TRBJ1-1; D not certain. V was trimmed by 6 bases and J by 1 base, leaving 9 bases between them. From germline, CDR1 is KGHSH and CDR2 LQKENI. CDR3 length equals 13 residues. As DNA, the CDR3 is TGTGCCAGCTCCCCTCTTTCGAACACTGAAGCTTTCTTT. It is translated as CASSPLSNTEAFF.

The sample holds one count of this clone. The chain links TRBV28 to TRBJ2-7; tentatively, D is TRBD1 (5 bases). V gave up 6 bases and J gave up 6 bases, with 12 bases separating them. The CDR3 runs 12 residues. CDR1 MDHEN and CDR2 SYDVKM come from the germline V gene. CDR3 in DNA: TGTGCCAGCAGCGGCAGGGAACGCGAGCAGTACTTC. As protein: CASSGREREQYF.

The chain carries TRBV9 and TRBJ2-4; TRBD1 agrees at 9 bases. In germline, CDR1 is SGDLS, CDR2 YYNGEE. The CDR3 has 14 amino acids. The V segment lost 2 bases and the J segment 5 bases; nucleotides outside the gene matches: 2. The CDR3 coding sequence is TGTGCCAGCAGCGTTGACAGGGGGGAAAACATTCAGTACTTC. Translated, it gives CASSVDRGENIQYF. Variable domain in full (rest from reference TRBV9 and TRBJ2-4): DSGVTQTPKHLITATGQRVTLRCSPRSGDLSVYWYQQSLDQGLQFLIQYYNGEERAKGNILERFSAQQFPDLHSELNLSSLELGDSALYFCASSVDRGENIQYFGAGTRLSVL.

The chain joins TRBV5-1 to TRBJ2-3, with 8 positions matching TRBD2. CDR1 SGHRS and CDR2 YFSETQ come from the germline V gene. The CDR3 has 17 amino acids. The ends lost 1 base at V and 1 base at J; junction bases unmatched: 8. CDR3 sequence (DNA): TGCGCCAGCAGCTTGATGGGTAGCGGGGTTGGCACAGATACGCAGTATTTT. Translated: CASSLMGSGVGTDTQYF.

V and J are TRBV27 and TRBJ2-3; 7 nucleotides align to TRBD2. The ends lost 2 bases at V and 5 bases at J; junction bases unmatched: 4. Germline-derived CDR1 and CDR2 are MNHEY and SMNVEV (reference sequence). The CDR3 sequence is 14 residues long. The CDR3 loop reads CASSLGGGGDTQYF. The CDR3 nucleotides read TGTGCCAGCAGTTTAGGCGGGGGAGGAGATACGCAGTATTTT.

Points on this clone: This same CDR3 is encoded by further DNA sequences in the sample. The chain uses TRBV4-2 and TRBJ2-3, with TRBD2 matching over 11 bases. This CDR3 has 15 residues. The J segment lost 3 bases and the V segment lost 4 bases, leaving 3 bases of the junction unmatched. Germline CDR1 is LGHNA and CDR2 is YNFKEQ. CDR3 region: CASSPGLADTDTQYF. For the CDR3, the DNA is TGTGCCAGCAGCCCGGGACTAGCGGATACAGATACGCAGTATTTT.

This chain connects TRBV30 to TRBJ1-1; TRBD1 matches at 10 bases. V shed 3 bases and J 5 bases; nucleotides not matched to a gene: 3. The V gene's germline CDR1 is GTSNPN and CDR2 SVGIG (reference sequence). The CDR3 is 13 residues long. CDR3 amino acids: CAWRTGGGTEAFF. CDR3 DNA sequence: TGTGCCTGGAGGACAGGGGGCGGGACTGAAGCTTTCTTT.

This sequence joins TRBV7-6 and TRBJ2-7; possibly TRBD1 for D (5 bases). The V gene lost 1 base and the J gene lost 0 bases, with 13 bases spanning the gap. From germline, CDR1 is SGHVS and CDR2 FNYEAQ. There are 16 residues in the CDR3. The CDR3 loop is CASSLVAGLNSYEQYF. The CDR3 DNA reads as TGTGCCAGCAGCTTAGTGGCAGGGTTGAACTCCTACGAGCAGTACTTC.

The chain joins TRBV30 to TRBJ1-1; tentative D call: TRBD1 (5 bases). Trimming left V 0 bases short and J 5 bases short, with 16 bases between. Germline assignment: CDR1 GTSNPN and CDR2 SVGIG (reference sequence). There are 15 residues in the CDR3. The CDR3, as DNA: TGTGCCTGGAGTGTAGGTCGGATACCAGGGACTGAAGCTTTCTTT. This encodes CAWSVGRIPGTEAFF.

The genes are TRBV10-3 and TRBJ1-1, with D hard to call. The CDR3 sequence is 15 residues long. The germline gives CDR1 ENHRY, CDR2 SYGVKD. The ends were cut back, 0 bases at V and 8 bases at J, with 16 bases in the middle. The CDR3 sequence is CAISESGQTTPEAFF. CDR3 bases: TGTGCCATCAGTGAGTCTGGTCAGACTACCCCAGAAGCTTTCTTT.

The gene calls are TRBV7-8 and TRBJ1-1, with 8 bases that match TRBD1. CDR1 and CDR2 (germline): SGHVS, FQNEAQ. This CDR3 region has 12 residues. V trimming: 5 bases; J trimming: 8 bases; junction bases outside the gene matches: 4. Here the CDR3 DNA reads TGTGCCAGCAGCGAAGGACAGGGCGAAGCTTTCTTT. Its translation: CASSEGQGEAFF. The full variable domain, with the rest looked up from reference TRBV7-8 and TRBJ1-1, is GAGVSQSPRYKVAKRGQDVALRCDPISGHVSLFWYQQALGQGPEFLTYFQNEAQLDKSGLPSDRFFAERPEGSVSTLKIQRTQQEDSAVYLCASSEGQGEAFFGQGTRLTVV.

This chain uses TRBV5-1 with TRBJ2-3; a possible D gene is TRBD2 (7 bases). Trimming pared 1 base from V and 4 bases from J, leaving 13 bases between. The CDR3 is made up of 15 amino acids. Germline loops: CDR1 SGHRS, CDR2 YFSETQ. The CDR3 region is CASSLSPGGPDTQYF. The CDR3 coding sequence is TGCGCCAGCAGCTTGTCACCGGGGGGCCCAGATACGCAGTATTTT.

The chain couples TRBV6-1 to TRBJ1-1, with D unresolved. V lost 1 base to trimming and J lost 8 bases, with 5 bases between them. CDR1 MNHNS and CDR2 SASEGT come from the germline V gene. The CDR3 is 11 residues long. The chain's CDR3 is CASSEVGEAFF. CDR3 in DNA: TGTGCCAGCAGTGAAGTCGGGGAAGCTTTCTTT.

This clone was counted only a few times. The CDR3 DNA is TGTGCCATCAGTGTGGAGTCTAATCAGCCCCAGCATTTT. Amino acid sequence: CAISVESNQPQHF. This rearrangement joins TRBV10-3 to TRBJ1-5; D uncertain. The germline V gene encodes CDR1 ENHRY and CDR2 SYGVKD. CDR3 length equals 13 residues. The V end was cut by 4 bases, the J end by 4 bases, with 8 bases between.

As concerns this clone: The sample holds other DNA sequences that translate to the same CDR3. The chain uses TRBV20-1 and TRBJ2-1; no definite D call. The germline gives CDR1 DFQATT, CDR2 SNEGSKA (reference sequence). The V gene lost 4 bases and the J gene lost 2 bases, with 3 bases spanning the gap. CDR3 length equals 11 residues. For the CDR3, the DNA is TGCAGTGCTACTCCCTACAATGAGCAGTTCTTC. It specifies CSATPYNEQFF.